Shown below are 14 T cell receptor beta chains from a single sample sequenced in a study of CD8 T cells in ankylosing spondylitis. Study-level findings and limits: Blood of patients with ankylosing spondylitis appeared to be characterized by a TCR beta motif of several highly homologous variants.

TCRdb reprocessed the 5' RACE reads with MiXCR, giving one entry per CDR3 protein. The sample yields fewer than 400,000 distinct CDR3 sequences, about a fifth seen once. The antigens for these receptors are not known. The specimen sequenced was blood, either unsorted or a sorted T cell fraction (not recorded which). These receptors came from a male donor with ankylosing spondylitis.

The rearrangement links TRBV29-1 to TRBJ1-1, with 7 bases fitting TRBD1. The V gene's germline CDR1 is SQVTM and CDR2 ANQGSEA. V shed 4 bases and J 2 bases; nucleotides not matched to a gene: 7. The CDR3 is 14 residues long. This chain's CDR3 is CSVVNRQGNTEAFF. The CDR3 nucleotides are TGCAGCGTTGTCAACCGACAGGGTAACACTGAAGCTTTCTTT. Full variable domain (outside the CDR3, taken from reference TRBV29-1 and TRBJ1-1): SAVISQKPSRDICQRGTSLTIQCQVDSQVTMMFWYRQQPGQSLTLIATANQGSEATYESGFVIDKFPISRPNLTFSTLTVSNMSPEDSSIYLCSVVNRQGNTEAFFGQGTRLTVV.

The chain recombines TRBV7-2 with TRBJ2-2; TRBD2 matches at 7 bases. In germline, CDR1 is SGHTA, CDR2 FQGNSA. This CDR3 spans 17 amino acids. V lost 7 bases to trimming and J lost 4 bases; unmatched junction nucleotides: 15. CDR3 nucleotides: TGTGCCAGCATCCTTAGCGGGCTGGGAGGCGGCACCGGGGAGCTGTTTTTT. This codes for CASILSGLGGGTGELFF.

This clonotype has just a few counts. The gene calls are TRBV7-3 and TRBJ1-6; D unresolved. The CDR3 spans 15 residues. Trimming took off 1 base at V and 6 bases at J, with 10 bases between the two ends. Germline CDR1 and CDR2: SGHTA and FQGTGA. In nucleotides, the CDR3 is TGTGCCAGCAGCTTAAGCCCAGGAATTAATTCACCCCTCCACTTT. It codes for CASSLSPGINSPLHF.

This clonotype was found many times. This CDR3 reads CSADSGTATYEQYF. CDR3 coding DNA: TGCAGTGCTGACTCCGGGACAGCAACATACGAGCAGTACTTC. This chain links TRBV20-1 with TRBJ2-7, with 7 bases matching TRBD1. The CDR3 is 14 amino acids. Per the germline V gene, CDR1 is DFQATT and CDR2 is SNEGSKA (reference sequence). With 5 bases clipped from V and 4 bases from J, the junction kept 11 bases outside the gene matches.

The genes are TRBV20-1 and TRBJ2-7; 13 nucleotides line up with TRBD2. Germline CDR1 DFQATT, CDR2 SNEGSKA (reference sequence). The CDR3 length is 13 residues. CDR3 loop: CSELAGGTYEQYF. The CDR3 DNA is TGCAGCGAACTAGCGGGAGGGACCTACGAGCAGTACTTC.

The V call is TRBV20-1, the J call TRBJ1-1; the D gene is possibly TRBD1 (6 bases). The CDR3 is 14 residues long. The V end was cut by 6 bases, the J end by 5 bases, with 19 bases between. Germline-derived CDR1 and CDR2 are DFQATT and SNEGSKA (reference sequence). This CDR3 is CSAQNAGARTEAFF. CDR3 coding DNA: TGCAGTGCCCAGAATGCGGGGGCTCGGACTGAAGCTTTCTTT.

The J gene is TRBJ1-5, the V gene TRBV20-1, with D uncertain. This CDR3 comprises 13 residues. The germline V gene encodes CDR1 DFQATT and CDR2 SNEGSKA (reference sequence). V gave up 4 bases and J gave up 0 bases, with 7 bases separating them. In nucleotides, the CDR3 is TGCAGTGCTACAGACTATAGCAATCAGCCCCAGCATTTT. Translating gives CSATDYSNQPQHF.

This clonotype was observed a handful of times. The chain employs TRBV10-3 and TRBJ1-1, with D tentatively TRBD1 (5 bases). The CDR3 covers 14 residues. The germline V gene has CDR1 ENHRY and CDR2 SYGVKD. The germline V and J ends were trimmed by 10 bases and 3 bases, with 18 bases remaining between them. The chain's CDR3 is CATHQGGVDTEAFF. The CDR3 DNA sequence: TGTGCCACTCACCAGGGAGGGGTGGACACTGAAGCTTTCTTT.

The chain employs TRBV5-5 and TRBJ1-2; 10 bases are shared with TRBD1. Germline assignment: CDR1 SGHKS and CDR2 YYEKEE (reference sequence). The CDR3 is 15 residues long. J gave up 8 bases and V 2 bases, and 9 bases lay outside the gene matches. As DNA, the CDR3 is TGTGCCAGCAGCTTCGGGACAGGGGTCTTCAGGGGCTACACCTTC. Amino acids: CASSFGTGVFRGYTF.

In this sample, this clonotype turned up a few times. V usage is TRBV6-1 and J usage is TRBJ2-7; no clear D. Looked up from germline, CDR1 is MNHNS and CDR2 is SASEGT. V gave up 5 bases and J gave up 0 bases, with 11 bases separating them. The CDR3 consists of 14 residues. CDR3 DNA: TGTGCCAGCAGTAACGCCGGGCCCTCCTACGAGCAGTACTTC. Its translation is CASSNAGPSYEQYF.

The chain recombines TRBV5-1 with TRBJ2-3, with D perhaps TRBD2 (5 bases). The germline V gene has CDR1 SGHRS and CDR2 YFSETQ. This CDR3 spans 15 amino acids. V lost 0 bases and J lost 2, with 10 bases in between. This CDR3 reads CASSLDTADTDTQYF. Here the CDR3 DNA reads TGCGCCAGCAGCTTGGATACAGCGGACACAGATACGCAGTATTTT.

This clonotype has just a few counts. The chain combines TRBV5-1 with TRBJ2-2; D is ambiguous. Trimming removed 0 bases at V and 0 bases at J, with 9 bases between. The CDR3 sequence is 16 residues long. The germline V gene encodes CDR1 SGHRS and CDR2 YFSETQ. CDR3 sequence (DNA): TGCGCCAGCAGCTTGGCCAGTAACGCGAACACCGGGGAGCTGTTTTTT. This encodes CASSLASNANTGELFF.

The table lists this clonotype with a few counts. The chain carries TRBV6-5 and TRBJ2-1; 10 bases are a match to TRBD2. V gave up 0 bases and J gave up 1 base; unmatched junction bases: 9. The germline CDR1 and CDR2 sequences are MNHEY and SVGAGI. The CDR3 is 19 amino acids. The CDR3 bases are TGTGCCAGCAGTTACTCGGAAATAGCGGGAGGTCGGTCCTACAATGAGCAGTTCTTC. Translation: CASSYSEIAGGRSYNEQFF.

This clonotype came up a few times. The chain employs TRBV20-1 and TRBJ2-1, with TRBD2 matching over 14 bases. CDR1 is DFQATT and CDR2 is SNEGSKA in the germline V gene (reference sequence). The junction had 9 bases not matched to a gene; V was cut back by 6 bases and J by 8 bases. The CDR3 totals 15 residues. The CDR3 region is CSAPGTSGSADEQFF. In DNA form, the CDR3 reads TGCAGTGCCCCAGGGACTAGCGGGAGTGCGGATGAGCAGTTCTTC.